A single T cell receptor beta chain is shown here with its context. Its antigen has not been determined. There are no base qualities to consult, and no much larger clone falls within one base. In light of the paper, this sample's treatment or condition label describes: allogeneic hematopoietic cell transplantation with graft depleted of TCRalphabeta T cells and CD19 B cells. The children who served as transplant recipients had been given grafts of TCRalphabeta/CD19-depleted allogeneic hematopoietic cells. Spanning cysteine to phenylalanine, the CDR3 consists of 15 amino acids. The CDR3 DNA has 45 bases and is translated from base 1. CDR1 and CDR2 are drawn from the germline V gene: SGHTA, FQGTGA. At the junction V is shortened by 0 bases and J by 6 bases, with 12 bases in between. The receptor library was made with PCR. Sequenced on an Illumina HiSeq 2500. TCR libraries were prepared with molecular barcoding, using unique molecular identifiers to normalize TCRbeta repertoire quantification. TCRdb handled the public reads itself, with Q25 trimming in fastp and clone calling in MiXCR, and kept productive beta chains. Merged by CDR3 protein, the rows form single entries marked with the most common genes and DNA. The table for this sample lists roughly 790,000 distinct CDR3 sequences; roughly 15% of them were counted only once. Together, the top ten hold around 5% of the sample.

The data originate from a study of T-cell reconstitution after alpha-beta-depleted transplantation in children (dated by TCRdb to 2016 to 2017). Notes on the research overall: T-cell immune reconstitution after TCRalphabeta/CD19-depleted allogeneic hematopoietic cell transplantation in children was quantitatively tracked in the study by means of TCR repertoire profiling.

What the study reported, not specific to this receptor: The frequencies of hyperexpanded clones fell over the following months, and after one year, T-cell counts and TCRbeta diversity were mostly attributed to newly produced T cells. About two months after transplant, the apparently early recovery of alphabetaT-cell counts reportedly depended on just several hundred clones that had expanded rapidly and came from non-depleted graft cells. In some patients, the high TCRbeta diversity seen at day 60 was put down to recipient T cells and intrathymic progenitors that had survived conditioning.

The sample in question was PBMCs, mostly from graft donor cells, obtained 360 days after TCRalphabeta/CD19-depleted stem cell transplant. The rearrangement combines TRBV7-3 with TRBJ2-1, with TRBD2 perhaps the D gene, on 5 matching bases. The clonotype originates from a male patient under 18 who had a stem cell transplant for acute lymphoblastic leukemia, so the T cells may come from the graft donor. In nucleotide form, the sequence is TGTGCCAGCAGCTTAACCGGGGATGGCGCCAATGAGCAGTTCTTC. It encodes CASSLTGDGANEQFF.